The 19 T cell receptor beta chains given below trace back to one sample, sequenced in a study of immune heterogeneity within non-small cell lung tumors. TCR beta CDR3 amplification used multiplex PCR with 32 V and 13 J primers. TCRdb re-called the multiplex PCR reads with MiXCR, one entry per CDR3 protein. This table has some 11,000 distinct CDR3 sequences, 15% to 25% appearing once. The template consisted of bulk tumor genomic DNA, with 600 ng used per sample. From each primary tumor, several far-apart biopsies were obtained during surgery. The cohort was untreated, with newly diagnosed non-small cell lung cancer undergoing curative surgery. The material sequenced was lung tumor tissue. The receptors shown here come from a man aged 60-69 years with non-small cell lung cancer.

This clonotype was seen more than once but under ten times. The CDR3 DNA follows: TGTGCCAGTAGCGAGAACCAGGGGGAGACCCAGTACTTC. Translating gives CASSENQGETQYF. The chain couples TRBV19 to TRBJ2-5; D is possibly TRBD1 (6 bases). Germline V gene data show CDR1 as LNHDA and CDR2 as SQIVND (reference sequence). The CDR3 contains 13 residues. V was shortened by 6 bases and J by 5 bases, with 13 bases between the two germline ends.

This clonotype showed up just a few times. The rearrangement uses TRBV30 and TRBJ1-1, with a tentative D call TRBD1 (6 bases). With 3 bases removed from V and 7 bases from J, the gap between germline ends came to 27 bases. The germline CDR1 and CDR2 sequences are GTSNPN and SVGIG (reference sequence). The CDR3 has 17 residues. CDR3 sequence (DNA): TGTGCCTGGAGAGTCTCGGGATTGGTTCGGGGGGCGAGTGAAGCTTTCTTT. Protein: CAWRVSGLVRGASEAFF.

This clonotype was found many times. V usage is TRBV25-1 and J usage is TRBJ1-2; 7 bases fit TRBD1. V lost 4 bases and J lost 4; bases outside the gene matches: 9. Germline CDR1 is MGHDK and CDR2 is SYGVNS. This CDR3 is built from 15 residues. The DNA for the CDR3 is TGTGCCAGCAGTGGAAAAAACAGGGGCTCCTATGGCTACACCTTC. The encoded protein is CASSGKNRGSYGYTF.

This clonotype qualifies as medium-sized. The chain employs TRBV30 and TRBJ1-5, with a tentative D call TRBD1 (5 bases). The CDR3 runs 13 residues. The germline V gene encodes CDR1 GTSNPN and CDR2 SVGIG (reference sequence). The germline V and J ends were trimmed by 0 bases and 5 bases, with 8 bases remaining between them. CDR3 region: CAWSVDMDQPQHF. CDR3 DNA sequence: TGTGCCTGGAGTGTGGACATGGATCAGCCCCAGCATTTT.

By share of the sample, this clonotype is medium-sized. The J gene is TRBJ2-1, the V gene TRBV12-3 or TRBV12-4; TRBD2 might be the D (6 bases). V lost 6 bases and J 10 bases, leaving 10 bases between the germline ends. This CDR3 comprises 11 residues. CDR3 sequence (DNA): TGTGCCAGCAGGACGGGGGTCGAGCAGTTCTTC. This codes for CASRTGVEQFF.

By sample fraction, this clonotype is medium-sized. The chain couples TRBV19 to TRBJ2-3, with D possibly matching TRBD1 (6 bases). The CDR3 totals 16 residues. Trimming pared 4 bases from V and 0 bases from J, leaving 14 bases between. The V gene's germline CDR1 is LNHDA and CDR2 SQIVND (reference sequence). The CDR3 bases are TGTGCCAGTAGTACCTCCCCCCAGGGGAGCACAGATACGCAGTATTTT. This codes for CASSTSPQGSTDTQYF.

The chain has TRBV7-9 and TRBJ1-2; D possibly corresponds to TRBD1 (5 bases). Germline V gives CDR1 SEHNR, CDR2 FQNEAQ (reference sequence). This CDR3 region has 15 residues. V lost 6 bases and J lost 1, with 15 bases in between. The CDR3 here is CASRSGDGDNYGYTF. In DNA, the CDR3 is TGTGCCAGCAGGTCGGGGGATGGGGATAACTATGGCTACACCTTC.

This clonotype appeared many times. This chain uses TRBV7-2 with TRBJ2-7; 8 bases fit TRBD2. V was clipped by 5 bases and J by 5 bases; unmatched bases: 14. Per the germline V gene, CDR1 is SGHTA and CDR2 is FQGNSA. The CDR3 sequence is 16 residues long. The CDR3 protein is CASSARGSGSIHEQYF. DNA of the CDR3: TGTGCCAGCAGCGCCAGAGGGAGCGGGAGTATCCACGAGCAGTACTTC.

This clonotype appeared a few times. This chain links TRBV9 with TRBJ2-3; the match to TRBD1 covers 7 bases. Germline assignment: CDR1 SGDLS and CDR2 YYNGEE. V lost 3 bases to trimming and J lost 2 bases; unmatched junction nucleotides: 6. The CDR3 is 15 amino acids. CDR3 loop: CASSAGQADTDTQYF. The CDR3 region has the DNA TGTGCCAGCAGCGCCGGACAGGCGGACACAGATACGCAGTATTTT.

There are a few counts of this clonotype. The chain recombines TRBV27 with TRBJ2-5; 9 bases map to TRBD1. The CDR3 consists of 13 residues. The ends lost 7 bases at V and 4 bases at J; junction bases unmatched: 4. Germline lookup yields CDR1 MNHEY and CDR2 SMNVEV (reference sequence). The DNA of the CDR3 is TGTGCCAGCAAACGGGACAGGGCAGAGACCCAGTACTTC. Amino acids: CASKRDRAETQYF.

This clonotype rates as medium-sized. The chain is built from TRBV30 and TRBJ1-1; D possibly corresponds to TRBD1 (6 bases). Germline V gene data show CDR1 as GTSNPN and CDR2 as SVGIG (reference sequence). Trimming pared 2 bases from V and 1 base from J, leaving 11 bases between. The length of the CDR3 is 14 residues. DNA for the CDR3: TGTGCCTGGAGTTGGGGGGGCTCGAACACTGAAGCTTTCTTT. The encoded protein is CAWSWGGSNTEAFF.

This clonotype was observed a few times. The chain has TRBV6-1 and TRBJ2-4; 11 nucleotides agree with TRBD2. The CDR3 spans 17 residues. The ends lost 10 bases at V and 2 bases at J; junction bases unmatched: 13. Per the germline V gene, CDR1 is MNHNS and CDR2 is SASEGT. In DNA form, the CDR3 reads TGTGCCACCCAGAAACTAGCGGGAGACTCTCCCAAAAACATTCAGTACTTC. As protein: CATQKLAGDSPKNIQYF.

This clonotype was seen a handful of times. The V and J genes are TRBV12-3 or TRBV12-4 and TRBJ2-3, with TRBD2 matching over 7 bases. The V gene end was trimmed by 3 bases and the J gene end by 2 bases; junction bases not matched to a gene: 5. The CDR3 covers 15 residues. The CDR3 here is CASSLKRGYTDTQYF. As DNA, the CDR3 is TGTGCCAGCAGTTTGAAGCGGGGATACACAGATACGCAGTATTTT.

This clonotype was seen repeatedly, ten times or more. The chain recombines TRBV7-9 with TRBJ2-3; D may match TRBD1 or TRBD2 (5 bases each). CDR3 length: 14 amino acids. Between the trimmed V and J ends, which lost 3 bases and 0 bases, there was a span of 7 bases. The germline V gene has CDR1 SEHNR and CDR2 FQNEAQ (reference sequence). The CDR3 DNA sequence: TGTGCCAGCAGCTTTGGGGGTAGCACAGATACGCAGTATTTT. Amino acid sequence: CASSFGGSTDTQYF.

This clonotype was seen a few times. This chain uses TRBV3-1 with TRBJ1-4; D is ambiguous. The V and J ends lost 2 bases and 7 bases respectively, with 11 bases between them. Germline V CDR1 and CDR2: LGHDT, YNNKEL (reference sequence). This CDR3 is 14 amino acids long. This CDR3 reads CASSQSTRAEKLFF. The DNA of the CDR3 is TGTGCCAGCAGCCAATCCACAAGGGCTGAAAAACTGTTTTTT.

This clonotype ranks as medium-sized. J is TRBJ2-2 and V is TRBV6-1; 8 bases map to TRBD1. The J segment lost 7 bases and the V segment lost 5 bases, leaving 3 bases of the junction unmatched. The CDR3 covers 13 residues. Per germline, CDR1 MNHNS and CDR2 SASEGT. Written as DNA, the CDR3 is TGTGCCAGCAGTAACAGGGGGGTCGGGGAGCTGTTTTTT. This translates into CASSNRGVGELFF.

This clonotype has only a few counts. This chain links TRBV7-9 with TRBJ1-4; unclear D gene. Germline V gives CDR1 SEHNR, CDR2 FQNEAQ (reference sequence). There are 14 residues in the CDR3. V gave up 5 bases and J gave up 0 bases, with 7 bases separating them. CDR3 in DNA: TGTGCCAGCAGCCGAGAGTCAACTAATGAAAAACTGTTTTTT. Amino acid sequence: CASSRESTNEKLFF.

This clonotype is categorized as medium-sized (0.01 to 0.1%). V is TRBV11-3 and J is TRBJ1-6; D call uncertain. Germline CDR1 SGHNT, CDR2 YENEEA. CDR3 length equals 13 residues. V gave up 5 bases and J gave up 9 bases, with 11 bases separating them. CDR3 nucleotides: TGTGCCAGCAGCGCCGGATCCACTTCACCCCTCCACTTT. Protein product: CASSAGSTSPLHF. Combining the CDR3 with reference TRBV11-3 and TRBJ1-6 gives the whole variable domain EAGVVQSPRYKIIEKKQPVAFWCNPISGHNTLYWYLQNLGQGPELLIRYENEEAVDDSQLPKDRFSAERLKGVDSTLKIQPAELGDSAVYLCASSAGSTSPLHFGNGTRLTVT.

The J gene is TRBJ2-3, the V gene TRBV5-6, with TRBD1 identical over 8 bases. The germline V gene has CDR1 SGHDT and CDR2 YYEEEE. The CDR3 is made up of 14 amino acids. V shed 3 bases, J shed 4 bases, and the junction held 4 bases outside the gene matches. The CDR3 is CASSYPGQADTQYF. The CDR3 nucleotides read TGTGCCAGCAGCTATCCGGGACAGGCAGATACGCAGTATTTT.